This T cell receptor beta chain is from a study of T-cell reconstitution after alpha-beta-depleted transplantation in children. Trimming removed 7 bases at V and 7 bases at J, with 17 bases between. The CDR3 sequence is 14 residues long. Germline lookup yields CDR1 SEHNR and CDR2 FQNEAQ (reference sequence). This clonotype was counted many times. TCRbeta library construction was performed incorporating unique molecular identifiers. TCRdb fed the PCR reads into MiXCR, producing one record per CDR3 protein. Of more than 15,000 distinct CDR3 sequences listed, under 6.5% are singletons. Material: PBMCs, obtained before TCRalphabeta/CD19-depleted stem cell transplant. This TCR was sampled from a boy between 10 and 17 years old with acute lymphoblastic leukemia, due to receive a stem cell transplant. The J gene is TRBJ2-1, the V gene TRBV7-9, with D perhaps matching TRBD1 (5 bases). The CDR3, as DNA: TGTGCCAGCATGGGGCAGGGCCCCTCGAATGAGCAGTTCTTC. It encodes CASMGQGPSNEQFF.